This is a list of T cell receptor beta chains from one sample in a study of shared clonotypes between healthy human individuals. Clones were sequenced by immunoSEQ multiplex PCR, and TCRdb holds only the in-frame ones, with some missing. The repertoire includes 2.3 million or so clones, 93% of them detected once, and about 0.37% sits in the top ten. The sequenced sample was naive CD4+ T cells from PBMCs. Receptor source: a man aged 18 to 29 in good health. Some clones in this sample may be carry-over from other donors' samples. CDR3s leave out the opening cysteine and the closing phenylalanine or tryptophan. Fields, in order: V gene, CDR3 length, D gene, J gene, CDR3 protein. D genes are given only for firm matches.

TRBV10-3,11,TRBD1,TRBJ2-1,AISESTGTGWF
TRBV28,14,-,TRBJ2-1,ASRVAGDPSYNEQF
TRBV5-4,10,-,TRBJ2-7,ASSPRPYEQY
TRBV21-1,17,-,TRBJ2-3,ASSKAGTTGDRATDTQY
TRBV6-5,13,TRBD2,TRBJ2-7,ASSLGGVPGDEQY
TRBV7-9,14,-,TRBJ2-1,ASSLARQASRNEQF
TRBV7-8,14,TRBD2,TRBJ2-1,ASSHTGTRAYNEQF
TRBV19,14,-,TRBJ1-5,ASSIQGGWGNQPQH
TRBV28,16,-,TRBJ2-5,ASSPYLGTPLKGETQY
TRBV7-2,11,-,TRBJ1-1,ASSKQDGTEAF
TRBV5-1,12,-,TRBJ2-7,ASSPPSRIYEQY
TRBV9,11,-,TRBJ1-3,ASSPGLGNTIY
TRBV7-9,14,TRBD2,TRBJ2-1,ASTPPAGGPYNEQF
TRBV6-5,14,TRBD1,TRBJ1-1,ASSSTGAGGNTEAF
TRBV30,13,TRBD1,TRBJ2-7,AWANRDRVTYEQY
TRBV19,13,TRBD1,TRBJ2-1,ASSPVGQGYNEQF
TRBV2,12,-,TRBJ2-7,ASRAGTVNYEQY
TRBV5-4,14,TRBD1,TRBJ2-7,ASSLGGDRGMLVQY
TRBV28,11,-,TRBJ1-1,ASSFDRPRRAF
TRBV5-1,12,-,TRBJ1-4,ASSLRQENEKLF
TRBV6-5,11,-,TRBJ2-7,ASSYRSGYEQY
TRBV30,10,-,TRBJ1-1,AWSPGWAEAF
TRBV14,10,TRBD1,TRBJ1-1,ASSQGQGLTF
TRBV6-8,8,-,TRBJ2-3,AAGADTQY
TRBV5-1,13,TRBD2,TRBJ2-7,ASSLVAAGAYEQY
TRBV7-3,10,-,TRBJ1-5,ASSLGDQPQH
TRBV27,13,TRBD1,TRBJ1-2,ASSTRRDSAYGYT
TRBV28,13,-,TRBJ2-1,ASISSTETYNEQF
TRBV4-1,14,TRBD1,TRBJ2-3,ASSQATGGNTDTQY
TRBV29-1,10,TRBD1,TRBJ1-1,SVIYRGSEAF
TRBV28,12,-,TRBJ2-3,ASSFFGSTDTQY
TRBV6-6,14,TRBD1,TRBJ2-7,ASRKESGQSSYEQY
TRBV10-3,10,-,TRBJ1-5,AISEGIQPQH
TRBV5-4,14,-,TRBJ1-6,ASRVTGSSYNSPLH
TRBV7-8,13,TRBD2,TRBJ2-7,ASSTLTSGRYEQY
TRBV5-4,11,-,TRBJ1-1,ASSLETDTEAF
TRBV7-2,13,-,TRBJ1-6,ASSRPGKYNSPLH
TRBV7-9,10,-,TRBJ2-3,ASSSSTDTQY
TRBV7-6,12,-,TRBJ2-5,ASSPSGTGETQY
TRBV7-3,14,TRBD2,TRBJ2-3,ASSLLTSGPGDTQY
TRBV7-2,12,-,TRBJ1-4,ASSSQQGYEKLF
TRBV11-2,12,-,TRBJ1-1,ASSFTIRATEAF
TRBV2,12,-,TRBJ2-1,ASSYQGGDNEQF
TRBV7-3,13,-,TRBJ2-7,ASSLTGASSYEQY
TRBV5-5,12,TRBD1,TRBJ2-5,ASSPQGAQETQY
TRBV30,12,-,TRBJ2-1,AWSVGGTSGEQF
TRBV2,12,TRBD1,TRBJ2-7,ASYPPGQKYEQY
TRBV29-1,11,-,TRBJ1-5,SAVQGLGQPQH
TRBV2,12,TRBD1,TRBJ2-3,ASSYRGQSGTQY
TRBV27,15,TRBD2,TRBJ2-2,ASSLSIRTSGAGELF
TRBV2,14,TRBD2,TRBJ2-1,ASSEGLVAGVGEQF
TRBV28,11,-,TRBJ2-7,ASTKSGSYEQY
TRBV19,12,TRBD1,TRBJ1-2,ASTRDRGYDGYT
TRBV4-1,14,TRBD2,TRBJ2-3,ASSHPFRGRTDTQY
TRBV5-1,12,-,TRBJ2-5,ASSFGGEGETQY